The 10 T cell receptor beta chains reported below all come from one sample, sequenced in a study of T cell clones after liver transplantation. Data came from immunoSEQ multiplex PCR; TCRdb stores just in-frame clones and leaves some out. The data show tens of thousands of clones, approximately 82% seen once. Here the sequenced sample was CD4+ T cells from blood, taken at the 22-month timepoint. The origin of the receptors is a human patient who received a liver transplant. Some T cells may be supplied by the graft donor.

The CDR3 protein is CASSYPGQGAEAFF. The CDR3 DNA is TGTGCCAGCAGTTACCCGGGACAGGGGGCTGAAGCTTTCTTT. V and J are TRBV6-5 and TRBJ1-1, with 11 bases aligning to TRBD1. The CDR3 is 14 residues long. V shed 2 bases and J 6 bases; nucleotides not matched to a gene: 2. Germline values: CDR1 MNHEY, CDR2 SVGAGI.

This chain connects TRBV4-3 to TRBJ2-1; a weak D match, TRBD2 (5 bases). The CDR3 is 17 residues long. Germline CDR1 and CDR2: LGHNA and YSLEER. Between the trimmed V and J ends, which lost 2 bases and 9 bases, there was a span of 23 bases. The CDR3 sequence is CASSQFRVGSFASEQFF. The CDR3 DNA reads as TGCGCCAGCAGCCAATTCCGGGTGGGGAGCTTCGCCAGTGAGCAGTTCTTC.

V usage is TRBV6-6 and J usage is TRBJ1-4; weak D call: TRBD1 (6 bases). The germline CDR1 and CDR2 sequences are MNHNY and SVGAGI (reference sequence). Trimming pared 7 bases from V and 7 bases from J, leaving 19 bases between. The length of the CDR3 is 15 residues. The chain's CDR3 is CASIRGTGTLEKLFF. For the CDR3, the DNA is TGTGCCAGCATTCGGGGTACAGGGACTCTTGAAAAACTGTTTTTT.

The chain joins TRBV28 to TRBJ2-5, with D unclear. The germline CDR1 and CDR2 sequences are MDHEN and SYDVKM. This CDR3 is built from 12 residues. Trimming took off 5 bases at V and 5 bases at J, with 9 bases between the two ends. The CDR3 loop is CASSPPAETQYF. The CDR3 DNA reads TGTGCCAGCAGTCCCCCTGCTGAGACCCAGTACTTC.

The DNA for the CDR3 is TGCAGCGTTATAAGTCAGCACAATCAGCCCCAGCATTTT. Translation: CSVISQHNQPQHF. V and J are TRBV29-1 and TRBJ1-5, with D unclear. Trimming left V 5 bases short and J 3 bases short, with 11 bases between. From germline, CDR1 is SQVTM and CDR2 ANQGSEA. The length of the CDR3 is 13 residues. Full variable domain (remainder filled in from reference TRBV29-1 and TRBJ1-5): SAVISQKPSRDICQRGTSLTIQCQVDSQVTMMFWYRQQPGQSLTLIATANQGSEATYESGFVIDKFPISRPNLTFSTLTVSNMSPEDSSIYLCSVISQHNQPQHFGDGTRLSIL.

This rearrangement joins TRBV2 to TRBJ1-1; the D gene is possibly TRBD1 (5 bases). Trimming shortened V by 6 bases and J by 1 base, and 15 bases separated the two germline ends. The CDR3 has 15 amino acids. Germline V gene sequence: CDR1 SNHLY, CDR2 FYNNEI. Here the CDR3 reads CASRTRGGTNTEAFF. CDR3 nucleotides: TGTGCCAGCAGGACACGGGGGGGAACGAACACTGAAGCTTTCTTT. Full variable domain (missing parts from reference TRBV2 and TRBJ1-1): EPEVTQTPSHQVTQMGQEVILRCVPISNHLYFYWYRQILGQKVEFLVSFYNNEISEKSEIFDDQFSVERPDGSNFTLKIRSTKLEDSAMYFCASRTRGGTNTEAFFGQGTRLTVV.

The chain recombines TRBV7-2 with TRBJ2-2; a weak D match, TRBD1 (6 bases). Deletions cut 5 bases from V and 3 bases from J, with 10 bases between. CDR3 length equals 14 residues. Per germline, CDR1 SGHTA and CDR2 FQGNSA. The CDR3 DNA reads as TGTGCCAGCAGCGTGGACAGATACACCGGGGAGCTGTTTTTT. Translating gives CASSVDRYTGELFF. Together with reference TRBV7-2 and TRBJ2-2, the CDR3 gives the full variable domain: GAGVSQSPSNKVTEKGKDVELRCDPISGHTALYWYRQSLGQGLEFLIYFQGNSAPDKSGLPSDRFSAERTGGSVSTLTIQRTQQEDSAVYLCASSVDRYTGELFFGEGSRLTVL.

This chain uses TRBV28 with TRBJ2-2, with D possibly TRBD1 on 6 matching bases. Germline-derived CDR1 and CDR2 are MDHEN and SYDVKM. This CDR3 comprises 15 residues. Trimming stripped 6 bases from V and 5 bases from J, with 16 bases between. DNA of the CDR3: TGTGCCAGCAGCGCCCGAGACAGGAGGACCGGGGAGCTGTTTTTT. It specifies CASSARDRRTGELFF. Full variable domain (remainder filled in from reference TRBV28 and TRBJ2-2): DVKVTQSSRYLVKRTGEKVFLECVQDMDHENMFWYRQDPGLGLRLIYFSYDVKMKEKGDIPEGYSVSREKKERFSLILESASTNQTSMYLCASSARDRRTGELFFGEGSRLTVL.

The chain uses TRBV7-2 and TRBJ1-6; D unclear. The V and J ends lost 2 bases and 2 bases respectively, with 7 bases between them. Germline V gene lookup returns CDR1 SGHTA and CDR2 FQGNSA. CDR3 size: 15 residues. CDR3 nucleotides: TGTGCCAGCAGCTTACTTTATACCTATAATTCACCCCTCCACTTT. Its translation: CASSLLYTYNSPLHF.

The chain uses TRBV5-5 and TRBJ2-1, with 9 bases fitting TRBD1. In germline, CDR1 is SGHKS, CDR2 YYEKEE (reference sequence). The CDR3 extends over 13 amino acids. J gave up 7 bases and V 4 bases, and 3 bases lay outside the gene matches. The CDR3: CASSEQGANEQFF. The CDR3 DNA is TGTGCCAGCAGCGAACAGGGGGCAAATGAGCAGTTCTTC.